This T cell receptor beta chain was obtained from a study of immune evolution from preneoplasia to lung adenocarcinoma. The assay was immunoSEQ multiplex PCR, and TCRdb's table has in-frame clones only and misses some. Of tens of thousands of clones listed, roughly four fifths are singletons. Study findings and constraints: Normal lung had highest clonality; later lesions appeared denser, more diverse. Top clone share appeared to fall from AAH through AIS, MIA, adenocarcinoma.

Germline lookup yields CDR1 SGHRS and CDR2 YFSETQ. This CDR3 region has 15 residues. V gave up 2 bases and J gave up 2 bases, with 12 bases separating them. Patient tissue came from resections in Japan or China, 2014–2017. Two lung cancer pathologists independently confirmed each histologic diagnosis. Concerning this clone: Its target is unknown.

The chain links TRBV5-1 to TRBJ2-3; the D gene could be TRBD1 or TRBD2 (5 bases each). The sequence was collected from a person in their sixties or seventies with lung adenocarcinoma. Sequenced sample: FFPE invasive lung adenocarcinoma tissue. The CDR3 DNA reads TGCGCCAGCAGCTTACGGGACCAACACACAGATACGCAGTATTTT. This sequence encodes CASSLRDQHTDTQYF.